The 23 T cell receptor beta chains below were found in one sample sequenced in a study of identical twins. A single record per CDR3 protein comes from TCRdb applying MiXCR to the 5' RACE reads. The sample comprises around 500,000 distinct CDR3 sequences, more than 13% of which are singletons, and about 0.54% rests with the top ten. The same specimen was also included in a second study, on yellow fever vaccine responses in identical twins.

The sequenced sample consisted of CD4+ T cells sorted from blood. The source of these receptors is a woman aged 18-29 years in good health.

The chain uses TRBV7-2 and TRBJ2-3; perhaps TRBD1 as D (5 bases). The CDR3 covers 15 residues. Germline V gene sequence: CDR1 SGHTA, CDR2 FQGNSA. Trimming left V 1 base short and J 4 bases short, with 12 bases between. Here the CDR3 reads CASSLVAGLADTQYF. The CDR3 region has the DNA TGTGCCAGCAGCTTAGTTGCAGGGCTGGCAGATACGCAGTATTTT.

The chain couples TRBV7-8 to TRBJ2-1; 9 nucleotides line up with TRBD2. The CDR3 has 15 amino acids. The germline V gene encodes CDR1 SGHVS and CDR2 FQNEAQ. The junction had 5 bases not matched to a gene; V was cut back by 5 bases and J by 3 bases. CDR3 loop: CASSNGTSLYNEQFF. The CDR3 coding sequence is TGTGCCAGCAGCAACGGGACTAGCCTCTACAATGAGCAGTTCTTC.

The table lists this clonotype with many counts. V is TRBV6-1 and J is TRBJ1-6, with 7 bases aligning to TRBD1. V shed 7 bases and J 5 bases; nucleotides not matched to a gene: 5. CDR3 size: 14 residues. CDR1 is MNHNS and CDR2 is SASEGT in the germline V gene. Written as DNA, the CDR3 is TGTGCCAGCAACAGAGACAGGGATAATTCACCCCTCCACTTT. Protein product: CASNRDRDNSPLHF.

The chain uses TRBV3-1 and TRBJ1-2; 10 bases agree with TRBD1. Germline V gene data show CDR1 as LGHDT and CDR2 as YNNKEL (reference sequence). J lost 6 bases, V lost 4 bases, and 8 bases had no gene match. The CDR3 length is 15 residues. DNA of the CDR3: TGTGCCAGCAGCCGCACGACAGGGGGCGCGAATGGCTACACCTTC. Translation gives CASSRTTGGANGYTF.

The chain has TRBV12-3 or TRBV12-4 and TRBJ2-1; D might be TRBD2 (6 bases). The CDR3 contains 11 residues. The CDR3, as DNA: TGTGCGGGTAGTGGGGGGACTGAGCAGTTCTTC. This codes for CAGSGGTEQFF.

This clonotype occurred a few times. The chain links TRBV12-3 or TRBV12-4 to TRBJ1-5, with D possibly being TRBD1 (5 bases). V shed 7 bases and J shed 2 bases, with 18 bases lying between them. This CDR3 has 16 residues. CDR3 in amino acids: CASTSGRDVGNQPQHF. CDR3 nucleotide sequence: TGTGCCAGCACTTCGGGCAGGGACGTTGGCAATCAGCCCCAGCATTTT.

This clonotype was counted between two and nine times. This rearrangement joins TRBV3-1 to TRBJ1-5; D ambiguous. Per germline, CDR1 LGHDT and CDR2 YNNKEL (reference sequence). CDR3 length equals 14 residues. V was pared by 4 bases and J by 0 bases, with 7 bases between. This CDR3 reads CASSLEFSNQPQHF. DNA for the CDR3: TGTGCCAGCAGCCTGGAGTTTAGCAATCAGCCCCAGCATTTT. Supplemented by reference TRBV3-1 and TRBJ1-5, the full variable domain reads DTAVSQTPKYLVTQMGNDKSIKCEQNLGHDTMYWYKQDSKKFLKIMFSYNNKELIINETVPNRFSPKSPDKAHLNLHINSLELGDSAVYFCASSLEFSNQPQHFGDGTRLSIL.

Only a few counts were recorded for this clonotype. V is TRBV14 and J is TRBJ1-1; D ambiguous. Trimming stripped 4 bases from V and 4 bases from J, with 10 bases between. Germline loops: CDR1 SGHDN, CDR2 FVKESK. This CDR3 region has 13 residues. The CDR3 DNA follows: TGTGCCAGCAGCCGTGGAGCAGCCACTGAAGCTTTCTTT. This gives the protein CASSRGAATEAFF.

V gene TRBV25-1 combines with J gene TRBJ2-1; 11 bases map to TRBD2. This CDR3 comprises 15 residues. Germline trimming cut 6 bases from V and 10 bases from J; bases unmatched to any gene: 11. The V gene's germline CDR1 is MGHDK and CDR2 SYGVNS. The CDR3: CASRSSGGGKGEQFF. In DNA form, the CDR3 reads TGTGCCAGCAGGAGTAGCGGGGGGGGGAAAGGGGAGCAGTTCTTC.

For the CDR3, the DNA is TGTGCCAGCAGCCACCCCCGGAACACTGAAGCTTTCTTT. This sequence encodes CASSHPRNTEAFF. V usage is TRBV6-2 or TRBV6-3 and J usage is TRBJ1-1; D gene uncertain. The CDR3 length is 13 residues. The V and J ends lost 6 bases and 1 base respectively, with 9 bases between them. In germline, CDR1 is MNHEY, CDR2 SVGEGT.

This sequence joins TRBV20-1 and TRBJ1-6; 9 bases line up with TRBD1. Germline values: CDR1 DFQATT, CDR2 SNEGSKA (reference sequence). J was trimmed by 8 bases and V by 0 bases; bases with no gene match: 8. This CDR3 is built from 16 residues. The CDR3 DNA reads as TGCAGTGCTAGAGATCCGGGACAGGGTTTGGATTCACCCCTCCACTTT. Amino acids: CSARDPGQGLDSPLHF.

This clonotype was seen repeatedly, ten times or more. The rearrangement uses TRBV11-2 and TRBJ2-5; D may be TRBD1 or TRBD2 (6 bases each). Per germline, CDR1 SGHAT and CDR2 FQNNGV. CDR3 length: 13 amino acids. V was pared by 2 bases and J by 5 bases, with 9 bases between. The CDR3: CASSLQGRETQYF. CDR3 coding DNA: TGTGCCAGCAGCTTACAGGGGAGGGAGACCCAGTACTTC.

The V gene is TRBV10-1, the J gene TRBJ1-5, with D tentatively TRBD1 (6 bases). The V end lost 6 bases, the J end lost 2 bases, and 8 bases lay between the germline ends. The CDR3 runs to 13 residues. The germline CDR1 and CDR2 sequences are WNHNN and SYGVQD (reference sequence). Here the CDR3 reads CASRGQRNQPQHF. Written as DNA, the CDR3 is TGCGCCAGCAGAGGACAGCGCAATCAGCCCCAGCATTTT.

The rearrangement joins TRBV7-9 to TRBJ2-7; no firm D call. This CDR3 comprises 15 residues. Germline assignment: CDR1 SEHNR and CDR2 FQNEAQ (reference sequence). Trimming took 2 bases from V and 2 from J, leaving 13 bases between them. Here the CDR3 DNA reads TGTGCCAGCAGCTTATTGTCCAGGCCCCCCTACGAGCAGTACTTC. Translation: CASSLLSRPPYEQYF. Variable domain in full (rest from reference TRBV7-9 and TRBJ2-7): DTGVSQNPRHKITKRGQNVTFRCDPISEHNRLYWYRQTLGQGPEFLTYFQNEAQLEKSRLLSDRFSAERPKGSFSTLEIQRTEQGDSAMYLCASSLLSRPPYEQYFGPGTRLTVT.

The chain recombines TRBV5-6 with TRBJ2-6; D unclear. The germline V gene has CDR1 SGHDT and CDR2 YYEEEE. V was trimmed by 1 base and J by 0 bases, leaving 8 bases between them. The CDR3 covers 16 residues. The CDR3 sequence: CASSLSSISGANVLTF. CDR3 in DNA: TGTGCCAGCAGCTTGTCTTCAATCTCTGGGGCCAACGTCCTGACTTTC.

The V call is TRBV4-1, the J call TRBJ2-4, with D perhaps TRBD1 or TRBD2 (5 bases each). CDR1 and CDR2 (germline): MGHRA, YSYEKL. The CDR3 extends over 16 amino acids. V lost 0 bases, J lost 3 bases, and 12 bases lay in between. DNA for the CDR3: TGCGCCAGCAGCCAAGACCGGGACCTAAACAAAAACATTCAGTACTTC. Translated: CASSQDRDLNKNIQYF.

This clonotype was detected only a few times. The chain links TRBV7-9 to TRBJ2-5; tentative D call: TRBD1 (6 bases). Trimming pared 6 bases from V and 2 bases from J, leaving 19 bases between. The CDR3 extends over 16 amino acids. Germline V gene sequence: CDR1 SEHNR, CDR2 FQNEAQ (reference sequence). The CDR3 spells CASSVSETGSQETQYF. Here the CDR3 DNA reads TGTGCCAGCAGTGTGTCCGAGACAGGCTCACAAGAGACCCAGTACTTC.

This clonotype was recorded a few times. The rearrangement uses TRBV11-3 and TRBJ2-3, with D possibly matching TRBD1 (6 bases). Looked up from germline, CDR1 is SGHNT and CDR2 is YENEEA. This CDR3 has 15 residues. Trimming stripped 5 bases from V and 5 bases from J, with 17 bases between. The CDR3 nucleotides are TGTGCCAGCAGCCAGGGGCCCAGAAAAGGAGATACGCAGTATTTT. This codes for CASSQGPRKGDTQYF.

This clonotype turned up a few times. The chain employs TRBV5-1 and TRBJ2-7; 8 bases are a match to TRBD1. The CDR3 is 14 amino acids. V shed 4 bases, J shed 3 bases, and the junction held 6 bases outside the gene matches. CDR1 and CDR2 (germline): SGHRS, YFSETQ. The DNA for the CDR3 is TGCGCCAGCAGCGAACAGGGGGGTATCTACGAGCAGTACTTC. Its translation: CASSEQGGIYEQYF.

In its sample, this clonotype was seen a few times. The V call is TRBV20-1, the J call TRBJ2-7; tentatively, D is TRBD1 (6 bases). CDR1 DFQATT and CDR2 SNEGSKA come from the germline V gene (reference sequence). The CDR3 length is 14 residues. V lost 2 bases, J lost 4 bases, and 15 bases lay in between. DNA for the CDR3: TGCAGTGCTAGAACCGGGACATCAGGTTACGAGCAGTACTTC. It yields the protein CSARTGTSGYEQYF.

The chain has TRBV19 and TRBJ2-5, with 8 bases lining up with TRBD1. The CDR3 sequence is 17 residues long. Per germline, CDR1 LNHDA and CDR2 SQIVND (reference sequence). With V trimmed by 3 bases and J by 5 bases, 14 bases remained unmatched. CDR3 nucleotide sequence: TGTGCCAGTAGTATCGGATTCCCTTCAGGGGGCCGGGAGACCCAGTACTTC. This gives the protein CASSIGFPSGGRETQYF.

This CDR3 reads CASSLELAVNTGELFF. CDR3 nucleotide sequence: TGTGCCAGCAGCTTAGAGTTAGCGGTGAACACCGGGGAGCTGTTTTTT. The chain couples TRBV7-8 to TRBJ2-2; D is perhaps TRBD2 (6 bases). Per germline, CDR1 SGHVS and CDR2 FQNEAQ. Trimming took off 1 base at V and 1 base at J, with 10 bases between the two ends. This CDR3 is 16 amino acids long.

The chain recombines TRBV10-3 with TRBJ2-7, with D possibly called TRBD1 or TRBD2 (5 bases each). The CDR3 spans 13 residues. Looked up from germline, CDR1 is ENHRY and CDR2 is SYGVKD. V dropped 10 bases and J dropped 0 bases, with 13 bases sitting between them. The CDR3 loop reads CATTGTSSYEQYF. DNA of the CDR3: TGTGCCACGACCGGGACCAGCTCCTACGAGCAGTACTTC.